The source of this T cell receptor beta chain is a study of cytotoxic CD8 clonotypes in ibrutinib-treated CLL. In germline, CDR1 is SNHLY, CDR2 FYNNEI. The junction had 7 bases not matched to a gene; V was cut back by 6 bases and J by 5 bases. The CDR3 loop spans 15 amino acids. Repertoires were generated with immunoSEQ multiplex PCR, while TCRdb's copy carries only in-frame clones and drops some. The sample shows over 200,000 clones, about 75% of them seen only once. The chain couples TRBV2 to TRBJ1-5, with TRBD1 identical over 10 bases. The sequenced sample was PBMCs, obtained after 12 months of ibrutinib treatment. The receptor was derived from a human donor with chronic lymphocytic leukemia. This chain's CDR3 is CASSLDRGQDQPQHF. In DNA form, the CDR3 reads TGTGCCAGCAGCCTCGACAGGGGGCAGGATCAGCCCCAGCATTTT. The whole variable domain, remainder taken from reference TRBV2 and TRBJ1-5, is EPEVTQTPSHQVTQMGQEVILRCVPISNHLYFYWYRQILGQKVEFLVSFYNNEISEKSEIFDDQFSVERPDGSNFTLKIRSTKLEDSAMYFCASSLDRGQDQPQHFGDGTRLSIL.